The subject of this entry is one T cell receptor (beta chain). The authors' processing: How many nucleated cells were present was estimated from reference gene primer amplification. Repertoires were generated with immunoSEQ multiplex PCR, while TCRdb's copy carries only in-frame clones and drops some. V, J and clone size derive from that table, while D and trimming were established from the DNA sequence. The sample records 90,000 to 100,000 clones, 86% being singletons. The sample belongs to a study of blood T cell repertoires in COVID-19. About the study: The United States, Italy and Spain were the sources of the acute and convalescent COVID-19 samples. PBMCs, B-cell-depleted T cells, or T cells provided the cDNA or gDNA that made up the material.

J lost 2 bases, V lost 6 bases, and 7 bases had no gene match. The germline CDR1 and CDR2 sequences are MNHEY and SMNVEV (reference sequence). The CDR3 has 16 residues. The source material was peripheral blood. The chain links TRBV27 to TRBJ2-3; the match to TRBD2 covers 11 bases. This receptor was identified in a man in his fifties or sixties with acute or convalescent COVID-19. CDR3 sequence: CASRLTSGIPTDTQYF. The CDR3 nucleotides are TGTGCCAGCAGGCTGACTAGCGGGATCCCCACAGATACGCAGTATTTT.